The next 3 T cell receptor beta chains were all read from a single sample in a study of T cell responses to AZD1222 COVID-19 vaccine. Data came from immunoSEQ multiplex PCR; TCRdb stores just in-frame clones and leaves some out. The sample comprises around 70,000 clones, about 85% of which are singletons, and roughly 22% rests with the top ten. The sequencing used peripheral blood, collected on day 0 of AZD1222 vaccination. These receptors all come from an adult in good health.

This chain uses TRBV7-9 with TRBJ2-3; 7 bases agree with TRBD1. The length of the CDR3 is 17 residues. J lost 0 bases, V lost 5 bases, and 11 bases had no gene match. CDR1 SEHNR and CDR2 FQNEAQ come from the germline V gene (reference sequence). CDR3 nucleotides: TGTGCCAGCAGCCCAGGTGGGACAGTACCTAGCACAGATACGCAGTATTTT. This encodes CASSPGGTVPSTDTQYF.

J is TRBJ2-2 and V is TRBV25-1; no reliable D call. Trimming removed 5 bases from V and 2 bases from J, with 9 bases in between. In germline, CDR1 is MGHDK, CDR2 SYGVNS. The CDR3 is 14 residues long. The CDR3 region is CASSWPTNTGELFF. The CDR3 DNA is TGTGCCAGCAGTTGGCCCACAAACACCGGGGAGCTGTTTTTT.

The chain joins TRBV5-1 to TRBJ2-3; a possible D gene is TRBD1 (6 bases). Germline CDR1 is SGHRS and CDR2 is YFSETQ. CDR3 length: 14 amino acids. The V end lost 6 bases, the J end lost 6 bases, and 17 bases lay between the germline ends. This CDR3 is CASTGGSGTDTQYF. Written as DNA, the CDR3 is TGCGCCAGCACTGGGGGCTCAGGTACGGATACGCAGTATTTT.